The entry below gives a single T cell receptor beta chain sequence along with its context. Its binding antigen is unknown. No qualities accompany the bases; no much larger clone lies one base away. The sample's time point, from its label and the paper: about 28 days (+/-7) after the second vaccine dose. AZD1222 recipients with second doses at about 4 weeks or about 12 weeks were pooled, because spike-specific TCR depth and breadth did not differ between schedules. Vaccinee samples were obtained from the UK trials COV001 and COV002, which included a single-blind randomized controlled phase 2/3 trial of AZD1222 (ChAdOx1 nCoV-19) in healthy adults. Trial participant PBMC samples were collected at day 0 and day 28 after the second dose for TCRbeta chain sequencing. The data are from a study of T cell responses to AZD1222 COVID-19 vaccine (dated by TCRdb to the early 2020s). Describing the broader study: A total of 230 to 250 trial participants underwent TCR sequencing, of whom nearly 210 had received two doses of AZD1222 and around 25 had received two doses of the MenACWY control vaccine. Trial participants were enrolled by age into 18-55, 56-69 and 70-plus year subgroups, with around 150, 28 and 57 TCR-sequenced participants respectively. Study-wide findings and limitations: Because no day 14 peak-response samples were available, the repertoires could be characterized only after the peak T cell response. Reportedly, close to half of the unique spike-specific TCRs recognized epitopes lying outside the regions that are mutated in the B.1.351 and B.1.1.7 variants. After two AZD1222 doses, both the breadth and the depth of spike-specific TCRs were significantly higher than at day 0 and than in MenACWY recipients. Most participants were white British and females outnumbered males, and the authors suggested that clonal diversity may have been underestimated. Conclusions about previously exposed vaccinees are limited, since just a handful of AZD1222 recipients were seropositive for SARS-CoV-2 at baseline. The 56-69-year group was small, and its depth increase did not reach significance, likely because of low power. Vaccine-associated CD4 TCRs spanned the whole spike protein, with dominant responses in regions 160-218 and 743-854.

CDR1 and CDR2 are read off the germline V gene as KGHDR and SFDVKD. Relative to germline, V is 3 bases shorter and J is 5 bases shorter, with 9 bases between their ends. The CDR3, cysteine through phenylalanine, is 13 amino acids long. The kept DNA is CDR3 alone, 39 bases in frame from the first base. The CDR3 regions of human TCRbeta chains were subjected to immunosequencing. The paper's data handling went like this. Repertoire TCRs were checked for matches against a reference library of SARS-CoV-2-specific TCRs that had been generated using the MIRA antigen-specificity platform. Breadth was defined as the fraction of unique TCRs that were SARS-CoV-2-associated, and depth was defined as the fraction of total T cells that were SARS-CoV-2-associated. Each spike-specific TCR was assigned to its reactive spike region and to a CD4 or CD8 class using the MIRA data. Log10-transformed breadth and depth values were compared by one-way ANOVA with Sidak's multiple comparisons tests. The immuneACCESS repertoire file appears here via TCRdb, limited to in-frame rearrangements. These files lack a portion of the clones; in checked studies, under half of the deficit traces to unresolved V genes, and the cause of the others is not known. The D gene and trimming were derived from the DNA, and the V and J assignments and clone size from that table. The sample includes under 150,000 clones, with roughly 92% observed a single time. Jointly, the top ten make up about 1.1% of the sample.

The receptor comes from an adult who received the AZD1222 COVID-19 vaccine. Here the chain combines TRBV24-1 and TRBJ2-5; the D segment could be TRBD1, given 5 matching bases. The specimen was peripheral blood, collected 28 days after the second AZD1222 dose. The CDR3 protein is CATSDTGVETQYF. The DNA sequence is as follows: TGTGCCACCAGTGATACAGGAGTGGAGACCCAGTACTTC.